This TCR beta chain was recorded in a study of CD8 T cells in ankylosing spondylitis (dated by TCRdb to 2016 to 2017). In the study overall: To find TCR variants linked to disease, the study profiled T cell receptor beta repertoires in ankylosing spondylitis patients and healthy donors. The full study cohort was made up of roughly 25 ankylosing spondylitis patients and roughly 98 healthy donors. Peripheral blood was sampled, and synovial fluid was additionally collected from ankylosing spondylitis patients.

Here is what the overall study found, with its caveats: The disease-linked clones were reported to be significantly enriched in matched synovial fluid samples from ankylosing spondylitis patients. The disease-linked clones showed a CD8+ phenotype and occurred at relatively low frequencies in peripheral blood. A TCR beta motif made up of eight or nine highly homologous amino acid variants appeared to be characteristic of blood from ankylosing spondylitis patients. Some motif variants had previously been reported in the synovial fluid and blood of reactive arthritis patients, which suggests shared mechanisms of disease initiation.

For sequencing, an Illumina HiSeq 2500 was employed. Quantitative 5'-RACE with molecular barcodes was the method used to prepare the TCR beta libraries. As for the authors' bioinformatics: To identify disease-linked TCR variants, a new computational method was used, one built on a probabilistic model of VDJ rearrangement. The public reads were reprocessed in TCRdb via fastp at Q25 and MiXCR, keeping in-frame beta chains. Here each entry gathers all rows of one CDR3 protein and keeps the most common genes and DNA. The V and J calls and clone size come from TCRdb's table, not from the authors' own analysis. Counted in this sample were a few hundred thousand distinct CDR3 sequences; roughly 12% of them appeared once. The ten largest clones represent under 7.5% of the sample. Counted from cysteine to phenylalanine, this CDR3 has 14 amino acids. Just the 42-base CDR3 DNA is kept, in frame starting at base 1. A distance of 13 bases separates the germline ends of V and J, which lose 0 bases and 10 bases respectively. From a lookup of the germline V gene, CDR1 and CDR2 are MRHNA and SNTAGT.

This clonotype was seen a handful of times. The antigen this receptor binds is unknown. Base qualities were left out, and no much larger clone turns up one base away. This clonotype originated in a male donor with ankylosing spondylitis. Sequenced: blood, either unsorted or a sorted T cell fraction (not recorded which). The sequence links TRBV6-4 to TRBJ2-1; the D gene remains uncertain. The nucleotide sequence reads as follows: TGTGCCAGCAGTGACTCGAATCTGGTGACGGAGCAGTTCTTC. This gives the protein CASSDSNLVTEQFF.